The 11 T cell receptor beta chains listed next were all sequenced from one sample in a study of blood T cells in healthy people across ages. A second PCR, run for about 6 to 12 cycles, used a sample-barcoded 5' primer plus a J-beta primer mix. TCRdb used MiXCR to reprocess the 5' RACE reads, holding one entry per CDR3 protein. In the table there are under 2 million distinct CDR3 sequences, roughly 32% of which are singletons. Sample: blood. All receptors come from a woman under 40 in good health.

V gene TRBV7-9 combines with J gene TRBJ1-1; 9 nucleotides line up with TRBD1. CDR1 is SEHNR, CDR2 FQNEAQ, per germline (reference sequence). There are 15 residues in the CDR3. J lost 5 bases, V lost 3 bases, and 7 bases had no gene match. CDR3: CASSFATGGSTEAFF. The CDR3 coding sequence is TGTGCCAGCAGCTTCGCGACAGGGGGGAGTACTGAAGCTTTCTTT.

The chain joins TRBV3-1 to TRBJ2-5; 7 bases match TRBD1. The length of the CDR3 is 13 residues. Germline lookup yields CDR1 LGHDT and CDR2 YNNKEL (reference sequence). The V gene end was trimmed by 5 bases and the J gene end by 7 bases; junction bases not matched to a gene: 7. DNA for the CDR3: TGTGCCAGCAGCACAGGGGAGAGTGGGACCCAGTACTTC. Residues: CASSTGESGTQYF.

The CDR3 protein is CASSVEEGNGYTF. The CDR3 nucleotides read TGTGCCAGCAGTGTAGAGGAGGGGAATGGCTACACCTTC. This chain joins TRBV6-1 and TRBJ1-2; D perhaps matches TRBD1 (5 bases). Per the germline V gene, CDR1 is MNHNS and CDR2 is SASEGT. With 4 bases removed from V and 6 bases from J, the gap between germline ends came to 12 bases. This CDR3 has 13 residues.

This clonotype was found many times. CDR3 nucleotides: TGCGCCAGCAGCTTTATGGGGGCCCAAGAGACCCAGTACTTC. Its translation: CASSFMGAQETQYF. V gene TRBV5-1 combines with J gene TRBJ2-5; D may be TRBD1 (6 bases). The CDR3 is made up of 14 amino acids. V was cut by 2 bases and J by 1 base, with 9 bases left in between. CDR1 and CDR2 (germline): SGHRS, YFSETQ.

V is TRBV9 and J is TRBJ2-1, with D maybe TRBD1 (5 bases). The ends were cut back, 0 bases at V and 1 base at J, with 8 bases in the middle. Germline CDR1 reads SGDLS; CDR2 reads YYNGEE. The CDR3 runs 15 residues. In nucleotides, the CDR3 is TGTGCCAGCAGCGTAGCAGGGCTATCCTACAATGAGCAGTTCTTC. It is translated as CASSVAGLSYNEQFF.

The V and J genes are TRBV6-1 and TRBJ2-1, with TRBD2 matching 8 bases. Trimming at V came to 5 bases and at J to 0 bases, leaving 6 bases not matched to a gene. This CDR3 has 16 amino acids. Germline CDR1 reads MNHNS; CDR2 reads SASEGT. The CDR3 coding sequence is TGTGCCAGCAGTCCAGGACTAGCCAACTCCTACAATGAGCAGTTCTTC. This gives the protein CASSPGLANSYNEQFF.

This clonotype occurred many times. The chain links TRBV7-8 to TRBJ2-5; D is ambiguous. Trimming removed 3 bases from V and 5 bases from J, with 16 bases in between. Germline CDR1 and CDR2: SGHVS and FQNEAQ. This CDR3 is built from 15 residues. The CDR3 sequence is CASSFVPDPWETQYF. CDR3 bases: TGTGCCAGCAGCTTCGTCCCAGATCCTTGGGAGACCCAGTACTTC.

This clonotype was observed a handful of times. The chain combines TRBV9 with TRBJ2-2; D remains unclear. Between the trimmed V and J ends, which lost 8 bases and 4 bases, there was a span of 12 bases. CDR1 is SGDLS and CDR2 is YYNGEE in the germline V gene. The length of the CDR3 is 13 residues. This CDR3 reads CASSVGPTGELFF. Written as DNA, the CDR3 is TGTGCCAGTAGTGTCGGGCCCACCGGGGAGCTGTTTTTT.

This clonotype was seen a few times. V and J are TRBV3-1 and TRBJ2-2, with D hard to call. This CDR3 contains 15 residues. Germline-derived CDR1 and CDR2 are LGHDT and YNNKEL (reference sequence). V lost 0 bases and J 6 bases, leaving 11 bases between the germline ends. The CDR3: CASSQEGFLAGELFF. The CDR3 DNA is TGTGCCAGCAGCCAAGAAGGGTTCCTGGCCGGGGAGCTGTTTTTT. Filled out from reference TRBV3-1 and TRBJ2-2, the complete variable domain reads DTAVSQTPKYLVTQMGNDKSIKCEQNLGHDTMYWYKQDSKKFLKIMFSYNNKELIINETVPNRFSPKSPDKAHLNLHINSLELGDSAVYFCASSQEGFLAGELFFGEGSRLTVL.

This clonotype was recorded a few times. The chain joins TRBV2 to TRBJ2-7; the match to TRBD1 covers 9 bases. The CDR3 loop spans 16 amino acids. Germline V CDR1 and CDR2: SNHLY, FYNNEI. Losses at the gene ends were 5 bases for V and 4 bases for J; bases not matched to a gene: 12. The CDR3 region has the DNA TGTGCCAGCAGTATGATGACCGACAGGGGGTGGTACGAGCAGTACTTC. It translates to CASSMMTDRGWYEQYF.

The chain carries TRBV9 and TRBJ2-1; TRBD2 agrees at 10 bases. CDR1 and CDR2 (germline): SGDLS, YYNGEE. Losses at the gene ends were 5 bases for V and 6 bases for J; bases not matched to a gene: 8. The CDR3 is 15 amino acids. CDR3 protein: CASSFSGRGGNEQFF. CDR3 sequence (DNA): TGTGCCAGCAGTTTCAGCGGGAGGGGAGGCAATGAGCAGTTCTTC.